This T cell receptor beta chain emerged from a study of T-cell reconstitution after alpha-beta-depleted transplantation in children. The table lists this clonotype with a count of one. Researchers prepared the TCRbeta library using unique molecular identifiers, the study reports. In TCRdb, the PCR reads were re-called with MiXCR into one record per CDR3 protein. The sample includes some 600,000 distinct CDR3 sequences, around a sixth of them seen just once. Germline CDR1 reads DFQATT; CDR2 reads SNEGSKA (reference sequence). The CDR3 totals 14 residues. The ends were cut back, 6 bases at V and 4 bases at J, with 13 bases in the middle.

The receptor's source is a human donor who donated a stem cell graft to a child with acute myeloid leukemia. The genes are TRBV20-1 and TRBJ1-6; TRBD1 is a possible D gene (6 bases). The sequencing used PBMCs from the stem cell graft donor, collected from the stem cell graft. CDR3 protein: CSASGTSYNSPLHF. In DNA form, the CDR3 reads TGCAGTGCCTCTGGGACATCTTATAATTCACCCCTCCACTTT.